The rows below give T cell receptor beta chains drawn from one sample of a study of blood T cell repertoires in COVID-19. Method: immunoSEQ multiplex PCR; TCRdb's copy keeps in-frame clones and lacks some. This sample carries 55,000 to 70,000 clones, around 80% of them seen once, and the ten largest clones take around 16%. The sample comprised peripheral blood. These receptors came from an elderly man with acute or convalescent COVID-19. CDR3s include the opening cysteine and the closing phenylalanine or tryptophan. Each record gives: V gene, clone size, J gene, D gene, CDR3 protein, CDR3 DNA. The D gene is left open where the match is weak. Rows may omit the clone size; those that give it use once, few, many or a size class.

v_call: TRBV24-1; clone_size: -; j_call: TRBJ2-5; d_call: -; cdr3_aa: CATSDPRTVQETQYF; cdr3_nt: TGTGCCACCAGTGATCCCCGGACAGTCCAAGAGACCCAGTACTTC
v_call: TRBV7-2; clone_size: -; j_call: TRBJ2-3; d_call: -; cdr3_aa: CASSLWGGDTQYF; cdr3_nt: TGTGCCAGCAGCTTATGGGGAGGAGATACGCAGTATTTT
v_call: TRBV7-9; clone_size: -; j_call: TRBJ2-1; d_call: TRBD1; cdr3_aa: CASSLTGASYNEQFF; cdr3_nt: TGTGCCAGCAGCTTAACAGGGGCCTCCTACAATGAGCAGTTCTTC
v_call: TRBV7-2; clone_size: -; j_call: TRBJ2-3; d_call: -; cdr3_aa: CASSSYLEADTQYF; cdr3_nt: TGTGCCAGCAGCTCCTATCTCGAAGCAGATACGCAGTATTTT
v_call: TRBV9; clone_size: once; j_call: TRBJ2-7; d_call: TRBD2; cdr3_aa: CASSPRTSGPSYEQYF; cdr3_nt: TGTGCCAGCAGCCCGCGCACTAGCGGCCCTTCCTACGAGCAGTACTTC
v_call: TRBV19; clone_size: -; j_call: TRBJ1-2; d_call: TRBD1; cdr3_aa: CASTRDRGPLEGVSYTF; cdr3_nt: TGTGCCAGTACGAGGGACAGGGGGCCGCTGGAAGGAGTTAGCTACACCTTC
v_call: TRBV5-5; clone_size: -; j_call: TRBJ1-5; d_call: -; cdr3_aa: CASSLKAGVYNQPQHF; cdr3_nt: TGTGCCAGCAGCTTGAAGGCCGGGGTATACAATCAGCCCCAGCATTTT
v_call: TRBV7-9; clone_size: -; j_call: TRBJ2-7; d_call: -; cdr3_aa: CASSLRDTSYEQYF; cdr3_nt: TGTGCCAGCAGCCTACGGGACACCTCCTACGAGCAGTACTTC
v_call: TRBV7-2; clone_size: -; j_call: TRBJ2-5; d_call: -; cdr3_aa: CASSLGGVGGKTQYF; cdr3_nt: TGTGCCAGCAGCTTAGGGGGCGTTGGGGGGAAGACCCAGTACTTC
v_call: TRBV4-3; clone_size: -; j_call: TRBJ1-6; d_call: -; cdr3_aa: CASSPTLTRDSPLHF; cdr3_nt: TGCGCCAGCAGCCCCACTTTGACCAGGGATTCACCCCTCCACTTT
v_call: TRBV27; clone_size: -; j_call: TRBJ2-7; d_call: -; cdr3_aa: CASSLGRGLGVGSYEQYF; cdr3_nt: TGTGCCAGCAGTTTAGGGAGGGGGTTGGGAGTGGGGTCCTACGAGCAGTACTTC
v_call: TRBV9; clone_size: -; j_call: TRBJ1-1; d_call: -; cdr3_aa: CASSALAEVNTEAFF; cdr3_nt: TGTGCCAGCAGCGCCCTAGCGGAGGTGAACACTGAAGCTTTCTTT
v_call: TRBV7-8; clone_size: -; j_call: TRBJ1-2; d_call: -; cdr3_aa: CASSPTGYGYTF; cdr3_nt: TGTGCCAGCAGCCCAACTGGCTATGGCTACACCTTC
v_call: TRBV29-1; clone_size: -; j_call: TRBJ1-2; d_call: -; cdr3_aa: CSVEAQGLPGLPNYGYTF; cdr3_nt: TGCAGCGTTGAAGCTCAGGGACTTCCGGGGCTACCTAACTATGGCTACACCTTC
v_call: TRBV19; clone_size: -; j_call: TRBJ2-6; d_call: -; cdr3_aa: CASQHPGGQPSNVLTF; cdr3_nt: TGTGCCAGCCAACACCCCGGGGGGCAGCCCTCCAACGTCCTGACTTTC
v_call: TRBV12-3/TRBV12-4; clone_size: -; j_call: TRBJ1-1; d_call: -; cdr3_aa: CASSSVPVEAFF; cdr3_nt: TGTGCCAGCAGTTCCGTCCCGGTTGAAGCTTTCTTT